The 3 T cell receptor beta chains listed next were all sequenced from one sample in a study of a mutant IDH1 vaccine in newly diagnosed glioma. No antigens are known for them. Regarding time point: week 23, last vaccination. Vaccinated patients received 300 ug of mutant IDH1 20-mer peptide per dose, with topical imiquimod. Clones were read by immunoSEQ multiplex PCR, and TCRdb kept only the in-frame ones, dropping some. This sample yields approximately 43,000 clones, of which around 79% are seen a single time; approximately 6.5% belongs to the top ten. The source material was PBMCs, sampled from a glioma patient whose treatment included an IDH1 peptide vaccine. These receptors were taken from a woman aged 35 to 49 with glioma. Some clones in this sample may be carry-over from other donors' samples.

J is TRBJ2-5 and V is TRBV28; 7 nucleotides match TRBD2. CDR3 size: 15 residues. The V and J ends lost 4 bases and 5 bases, in that order; junction bases with no gene match: 10. Looked up from germline, CDR1 is MDHEN and CDR2 is SYDVKM. The CDR3 region has the DNA TGTGCCAGCAGTTATACAGCGGGGAAGAGTGAGACCCAGTACTTC. It encodes CASSYTAGKSETQYF. The full variable domain, with the rest looked up from reference TRBV28 and TRBJ2-5, is DVKVTQSSRYLVKRTGEKVFLECVQDMDHENMFWYRQDPGLGLRLIYFSYDVKMKEKGDIPEGYSVSREKKERFSLILESASTNQTSMYLCASSYTAGKSETQYFGPGTRLLVL.

The chain has TRBV28 and TRBJ1-1; TRBD1 might be the D (6 bases). Trimming shortened V by 5 bases and J by 8 bases, and 18 bases separated the two germline ends. This CDR3 is 14 amino acids long. Per the germline V gene, CDR1 is MDHEN and CDR2 is SYDVKM. The CDR3 coding sequence is TGTGCCAGCAGTCTCCAACAGGGAGCCAGGGAAGCTTTCTTT. Protein: CASSLQQGAREAFF.

This chain links TRBV19 with TRBJ1-4; possibly TRBD1 for D (5 bases). The CDR3 spans 15 residues. Deletions cut 10 bases from V and 5 bases from J, with 20 bases between. In germline, CDR1 is LNHDA, CDR2 SQIVND (reference sequence). Here the CDR3 DNA reads TGTGCCACCAGGCCAGGGTGGCCCGAAAATGAAAAACTGTTTTTT. Its protein is CATRPGWPENEKLFF.